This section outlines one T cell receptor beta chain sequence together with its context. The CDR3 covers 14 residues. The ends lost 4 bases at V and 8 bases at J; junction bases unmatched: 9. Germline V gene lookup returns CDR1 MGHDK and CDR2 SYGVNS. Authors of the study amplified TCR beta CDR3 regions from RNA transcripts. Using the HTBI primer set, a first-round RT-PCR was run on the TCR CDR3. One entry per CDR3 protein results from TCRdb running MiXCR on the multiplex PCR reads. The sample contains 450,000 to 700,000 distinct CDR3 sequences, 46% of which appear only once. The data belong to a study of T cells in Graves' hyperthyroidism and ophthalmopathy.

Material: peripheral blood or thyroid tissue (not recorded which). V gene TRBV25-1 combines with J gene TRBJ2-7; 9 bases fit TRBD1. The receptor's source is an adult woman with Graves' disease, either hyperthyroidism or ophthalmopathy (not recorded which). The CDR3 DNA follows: TGTGCCAGCAGTGGGACAGGGGTTATGGTACAGCAGTACTTC. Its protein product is CASSGTGVMVQQYF.